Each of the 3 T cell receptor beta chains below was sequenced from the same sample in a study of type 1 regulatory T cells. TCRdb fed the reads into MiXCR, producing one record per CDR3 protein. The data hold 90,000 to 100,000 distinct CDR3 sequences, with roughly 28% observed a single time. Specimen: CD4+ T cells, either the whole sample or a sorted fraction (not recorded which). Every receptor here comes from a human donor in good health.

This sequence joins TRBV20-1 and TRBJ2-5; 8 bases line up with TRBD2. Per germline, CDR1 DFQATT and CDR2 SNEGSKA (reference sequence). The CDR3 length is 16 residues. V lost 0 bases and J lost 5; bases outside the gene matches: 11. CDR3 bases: TGCAGTGCTAGAGATTACGGGAGGGCCTTTGGGGAGACCCAGTACTTC. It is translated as CSARDYGRAFGETQYF.

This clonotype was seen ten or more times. CDR3 region: CASRIDRIVEDTEAFF. DNA for the CDR3: TGTGCCAGCAGAATAGACAGGATCGTCGAGGACACTGAAGCTTTCTTT. The chain couples TRBV12-3 or TRBV12-4 to TRBJ1-1; D is perhaps TRBD1 (6 bases). V gave up 6 bases and J gave up 3 bases, with 20 bases separating them. The CDR3 loop spans 16 amino acids.

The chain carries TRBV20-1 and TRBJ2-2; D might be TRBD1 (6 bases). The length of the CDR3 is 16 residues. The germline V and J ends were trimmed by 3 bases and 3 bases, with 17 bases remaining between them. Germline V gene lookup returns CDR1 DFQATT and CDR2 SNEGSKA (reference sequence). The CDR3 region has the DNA TGCAGTGCTAGGATTCCAGGGGTCACCGACACCGGGGAGCTGTTTTTT. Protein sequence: CSARIPGVTDTGELFF.